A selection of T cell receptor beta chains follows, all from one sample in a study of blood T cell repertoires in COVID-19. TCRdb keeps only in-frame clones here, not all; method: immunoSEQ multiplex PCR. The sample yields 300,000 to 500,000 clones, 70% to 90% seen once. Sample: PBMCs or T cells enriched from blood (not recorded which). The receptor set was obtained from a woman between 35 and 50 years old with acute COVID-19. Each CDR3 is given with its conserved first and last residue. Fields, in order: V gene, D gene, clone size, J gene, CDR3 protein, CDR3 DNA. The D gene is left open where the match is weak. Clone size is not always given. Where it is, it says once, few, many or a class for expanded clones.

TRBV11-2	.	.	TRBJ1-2	CASSEAPDSLYYTF	TGTGCCAGCAGCGAAGCCCCTGACAGTCTGTACTACACCTTC
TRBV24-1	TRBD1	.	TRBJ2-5	CATSDQTGGETQYF	TGTGCCACCAGTGATCAGACAGGGGGGGAGACCCAGTACTTC
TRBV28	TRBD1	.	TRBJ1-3	CASSPLWTGISGNTIYF	TGTGCCAGCAGCCCCCTCTGGACAGGCATCTCTGGAAACACCATATATTTT
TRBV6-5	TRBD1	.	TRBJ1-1	CASRGGQWNTEAFF	TGTGCCAGCAGGGGGGGACAGTGGAACACTGAAGCTTTCTTT
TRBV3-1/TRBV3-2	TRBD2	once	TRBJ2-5	CASSQVSGARETQYF	TGTGCCAGCAGCCAAGTTAGCGGGGCGAGGGAGACCCAGTACTTC
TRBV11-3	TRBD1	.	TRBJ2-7	CASSFRDRGHEQYF	TGTGCCAGCAGCTTCAGGGACAGGGGCCACGAGCAGTACTTC
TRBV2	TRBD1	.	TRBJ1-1	CASSGTGVNTEAFF	TGTGCCAGCAGTGGGACAGGGGTGAACACTGAAGCTTTCTTT
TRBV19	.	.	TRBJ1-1	CASSIHRNTEAFF	TGTGCCAGTAGTATCCACAGGAACACTGAAGCTTTCTTT
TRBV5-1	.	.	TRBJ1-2	CASSLQGNYGYTF	TGCGCCAGCAGCTTGCAGGGGAACTATGGCTACACCTTC
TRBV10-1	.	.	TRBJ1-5	CASSDTGSNQPQHF	TGCGCCAGCAGTGATACGGGTAGCAATCAGCCCCAGCATTTT
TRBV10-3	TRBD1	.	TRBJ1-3	CAISPTGVTGNTIYF	TGTGCCATCAGTCCTACAGGGGTGACTGGAAACACCATATATTTT
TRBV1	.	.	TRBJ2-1	CTREERGGRSEQFF	TGCACCAGAGAGGAGCGGGGGGGCCGGTCTGAGCAGTTCTTC
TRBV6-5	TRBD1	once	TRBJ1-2	CASHSIETGGGYTF	TGTGCCAGCCACAGTATTGAAACAGGGGGAGGCTACACCTTC
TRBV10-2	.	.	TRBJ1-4	CASSVRVTNEKLFF	TGCGCCAGCAGCGTCAGGGTGACTAATGAAAAACTGTTTTTT
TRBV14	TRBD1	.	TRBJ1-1	CASSPWTGVNTEAFF	TGTGCCAGCAGCCCATGGACAGGGGTGAACACTGAAGCTTTCTTT
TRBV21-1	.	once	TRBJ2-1	CASTPEGTFSSYNEQFF	TGTGCCAGCACCCCCGAGGGGACTTTCAGCTCCTACAATGAGCAGTTCTTC
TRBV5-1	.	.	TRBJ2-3	CASSLGRRGFTDTQYF	TGCGCCAGCAGCTTGGGGCGGCGGGGCTTCACAGATACGCAGTATTTT
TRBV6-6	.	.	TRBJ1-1	CASSHNRADHTEAFF	TGTGCCAGCAGCCACAACAGGGCGGATCACACTGAAGCTTTCTTT
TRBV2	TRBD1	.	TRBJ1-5	CASSEVGTGYQPQHF	TGTGCCAGCAGTGAAGTAGGGACAGGTTATCAGCCCCAGCATTTT
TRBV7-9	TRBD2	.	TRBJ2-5	CASSQRGLPQETQYF	TGTGCCAGCAGCCAGCGGGGGCTACCCCAAGAGACCCAGTACTTC
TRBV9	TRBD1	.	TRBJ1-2	CASRNSGTGVSNYGYTF	TGTGCCAGCAGAAACTCCGGGACAGGGGTATCTAACTATGGCTACACCTTC
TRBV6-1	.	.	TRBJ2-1	CASSEGLEVFF	TGTGCCAGCAGTGAAGGGCTAGAGGTGTTCTTC
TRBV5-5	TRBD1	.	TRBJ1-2	CASSTRQGNYGYTF	TGTGCCAGCAGCACGAGACAGGGTAACTATGGCTACACCTTC
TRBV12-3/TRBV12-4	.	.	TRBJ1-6	CASSFQGNSPLHF	TGTGCCAGCAGTTTTCAGGGCAATTCACCCCTCCACTTT
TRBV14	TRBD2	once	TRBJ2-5	CASSHWEGQETQYF	TGTGCCAGCAGCCATTGGGAGGGGCAAGAGACCCAGTACTTC
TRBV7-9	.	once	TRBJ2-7	CASSLWQDFGEQYF	TGTGCCAGCAGCTTATGGCAGGACTTCGGAGAGCAGTACTTC
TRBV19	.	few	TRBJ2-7	CASSGTSSSYEQYF	TGTGCCAGCTCGGGGACATCTTCGTCCTACGAGCAGTACTTC
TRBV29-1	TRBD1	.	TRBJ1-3	CSAPGGTRDSRNTIYF	TGCAGCGCCCCCGGCGGGACACGGGACAGTCGAAACACCATATATTTT
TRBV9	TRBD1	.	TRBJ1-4	CASSVLPAGTDEKLFF	TGTGCCAGCAGCGTACTTCCAGCCGGGACAGATGAAAAACTGTTTTTT
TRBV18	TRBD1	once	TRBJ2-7	CASSRDPGQGIYEQYF	TGTGCCAGCTCACGCGACCCGGGACAGGGGATCTACGAGCAGTACTTC
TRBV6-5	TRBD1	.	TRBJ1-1	CASISQGARTEAFF	TGTGCCAGCATTTCACAGGGGGCGCGGACTGAAGCTTTCTTT
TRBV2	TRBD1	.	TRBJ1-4	CASRSGQGTNEKLFF	TGTGCCAGCAGGTCAGGACAGGGCACTAATGAAAAACTGTTTTTT
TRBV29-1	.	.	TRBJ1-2	CSVDWSGRNVGYTF	TGCAGCGTTGATTGGTCAGGGCGGAATGTAGGCTACACCTTC
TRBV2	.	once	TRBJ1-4	CASSENRVGEKLFF	TGTGCCAGCAGTGAGAACAGGGTGGGAGAAAAACTGTTTTTT
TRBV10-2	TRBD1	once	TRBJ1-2	CASSTGTGNYGYTF	TGCGCCAGCAGTACCGGGACAGGGAACTATGGCTACACCTTC
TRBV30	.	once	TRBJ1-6	CARNGGAGSNSPLHF	TGTGCCCGCAACGGGGGAGCCGGTAGTAATTCACCCCTCCACTTT
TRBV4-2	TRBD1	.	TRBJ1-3	CASSHPDRGPGNTIYF	TGTGCCAGCAGCCATCCGGACAGGGGACCTGGAAACACCATATATTTT
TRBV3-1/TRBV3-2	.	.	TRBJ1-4	CASSQDGFGEKLFF	TGTGCCAGCAGCCAAGACGGGTTTGGCGAAAAACTGTTTTTT
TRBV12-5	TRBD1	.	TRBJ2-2	CASGLVFVGWTGNTGELFF	TGTGCTAGTGGTTTGGTATTCGTAGGTTGGACAGGGAACACCGGGGAGCTGTTTTTT
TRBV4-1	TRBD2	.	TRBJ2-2	CASSQGTSGGTRELFF	TGCGCCAGCAGCCAAGGAACTAGCGGGGGGACCCGGGAGCTGTTTTTT